Each of the 9 T cell receptor beta chains below was sequenced from the same sample in a study of T cell repertoires in cytomegalovirus infection. Antigens for these TCRs are unknown. From the reads, TCRdb called clonotypes with MiXCR, one entry per CDR3 protein. Of about 920,000 distinct CDR3 sequences listed, around 30% are singletons. Sequencing used cultured CD8+ T cells from PBMCs, obtained from culture after CMV antigen stimulation. The receptors stem from a human donor in good health (CMV status not recorded). Some clones in this sample may be carry-over from other donors' samples.

The chain carries TRBV5-6 and TRBJ2-2; maybe TRBD1 (6 bases). The V gene lost 4 bases and the J gene lost 3 bases, with 13 bases spanning the gap. The CDR3 sequence is 15 residues long. CDR1 and CDR2 (germline): SGHDT, YYEEEE. The CDR3 DNA reads as TGTGCCAGCAGCCCCCCGGCAGGGGACACCGGGGAGCTGTTTTTT. Protein product: CASSPPAGDTGELFF.

This rearrangement joins TRBV29-1 to TRBJ1-1; D call uncertain. CDR1 and CDR2 (germline): SQVTM, ANQGSEA. The CDR3 is 10 residues long. V was trimmed by 8 bases and J by 9 bases, leaving 13 bases between them. CDR3 DNA sequence: TGCAGCCCCGGGGAGACTAAAGCTTTCTTT. This gives the protein CSPGETKAFF.

As regards this clonotype: The CDR3 ends on some other residue instead of the conserved phenylalanine or tryptophan, so this is likely a read error. The chain is built from TRBV7-6 and TRBJ2-1, with no clear D. Germline CDR1 SGHVS, CDR2 FNYEAQ. Trimming pared 3 bases from V and 4 bases from J, leaving 16 bases between. This CDR3 is 16 amino acids long. CDR3 loop: CASSFGVPSHYNEQFS. CDR3 nucleotide sequence: TGTGCCAGCAGCTTCGGAGTTCCCTCACATTACAATGAGCAGTTCTCC.

A few counts support this clonotype. This rearrangement joins TRBV7-6 to TRBJ1-6; D remains unclear. Per germline, CDR1 SGHVS and CDR2 FNYEAQ. Trimming removed 5 bases at V and 4 bases at J, with 12 bases between. The CDR3 is made up of 15 amino acids. The CDR3 sequence: CASSPRAAYNSPLHF. CDR3 DNA sequence: TGTGCCAGCAGCCCGAGGGCAGCTTATAATTCACCCCTCCACTTT.

The chain recombines TRBV14 with TRBJ1-2, with unresolved D. Germline loops: CDR1 SGHDN, CDR2 FVKESK. There are 13 residues in the CDR3. With 3 bases removed from V and 3 bases from J, the gap between germline ends came to 8 bases. The chain's CDR3 is CASSQERDYGYTF. The CDR3 nucleotides are TGTGCCAGCAGCCAGGAAAGGGACTATGGCTACACCTTC.

The V gene is TRBV6-5, the J gene TRBJ2-1; D not certain. CDR1 MNHEY and CDR2 SVGAGI come from the germline V gene. The CDR3 is 15 residues long. The V end lost 2 bases, the J end lost 3 bases, and 11 bases lay between the germline ends. The CDR3 spells CASSYDPNGYNEQFF. The CDR3 DNA reads TGTGCCAGCAGTTACGATCCGAATGGCTACAATGAGCAGTTCTTC.

This clonotype came up a few times. V is TRBV20-1 and J is TRBJ2-5; 11 bases map to TRBD2. Trimming at V came to 1 base and at J to 1 base, leaving 17 bases not matched to a gene. Germline V CDR1 and CDR2: DFQATT, SNEGSKA (reference sequence). The CDR3 contains 20 residues. CDR3 coding DNA: TGCAGTGCTAGAGGCATTTTTCCCCGCGGGACTAGCGGTTTCCAAGAGACCCAGTACTTC. Protein sequence: CSARGIFPRGTSGFQETQYF.

The chain carries TRBV15 and TRBJ1-2; 7 bases fit TRBD1. V dropped 0 bases and J dropped 4; count of bases not matched to a gene: 5. Germline-derived CDR1 and CDR2 are LNHNV and YYDKDF (reference sequence). CDR3 size: 15 residues. This CDR3 is CATSRDSGQFYGYTF. CDR3 DNA sequence: TGTGCCACCAGCAGAGATTCGGGACAGTTCTATGGCTACACCTTC.

V gene TRBV29-1 combines with J gene TRBJ1-2; unclear D gene. The germline V gene has CDR1 SQVTM and CDR2 ANQGSEA. The length of the CDR3 is 11 residues. Trimming pared 1 base from V and 8 bases from J, leaving 8 bases between. The CDR3 sequence is CSVEVREGYTF. The CDR3 nucleotides read TGCAGCGTTGAAGTGCGCGAAGGCTACACCTTC.